What follows are 9 T cell receptor beta chains derived from one specimen sequenced in a study of blood T cells in healthy people across ages. Through a sample-barcoded 5' primer and a J-beta primer mix, a second PCR was run for roughly 6 to 11 cycles. Using its own MiXCR run on the 5' RACE reads, TCRdb lists one record per CDR3 protein. Here the sample spans about 2 million distinct CDR3 sequences, approximately 50% being singletons. Sample: blood. These receptors all stem from a woman between 40 and 55 years old in good health.

The chain uses TRBV25-1 and TRBJ1-2, with a possible D match to TRBD1 (5 bases). The ends were cut back, 1 base at V and 2 bases at J, with 14 bases in the middle. The CDR3 contains 16 residues. Germline V gene lookup returns CDR1 MGHDK and CDR2 SYGVNS. The CDR3 nucleotides are TGTGCCAGCAGTGAATCCCGGGGAGGGGAGAACTATGGCTACACCTTC. Residues: CASSESRGGENYGYTF.

This sequence joins TRBV4-1 and TRBJ2-5; 12 bases align to TRBD2. CDR3 length: 16 amino acids. Germline V gene sequence: CDR1 MGHRA, CDR2 YSYEKL. After removal of 2 bases from V and 11 bases from J, the junction contained 12 bases not matched to a gene. This CDR3 reads CASSQHLAGGNNEQYF. CDR3 coding DNA: TGCGCCAGCAGCCAACACCTAGCGGGGGGGAACAATGAGCAGTACTTC.

This chain links TRBV20-1 with TRBJ1-5; no clear D. There are 15 residues in the CDR3. Germline assignment: CDR1 DFQATT and CDR2 SNEGSKA (reference sequence). Trimming removed 3 bases from V and 0 bases from J, with 12 bases in between. This CDR3 is CSASTGSHSNQPQHF. The CDR3 nucleotides read TGCAGTGCTAGTACTGGGAGTCATAGCAATCAGCCCCAGCATTTT.

In its sample, this clonotype was seen a few times. The chain combines TRBV15 with TRBJ2-1; the D is unclear. This CDR3 contains 15 residues. CDR1 is LNHNV, CDR2 YYDKDF, per germline (reference sequence). V was shortened by 3 bases and J by 0 bases, with 9 bases between the two germline ends. CDR3 sequence: CATSSGPSSYNEQFF. DNA of the CDR3: TGTGCCACCAGCAGTGGTCCGAGCTCCTACAATGAGCAGTTCTTC.

This chain's CDR3 is CASSLVAGRTDEQFF. The DNA of the CDR3 is TGTGCCAGCAGCTTAGTGGCAGGGAGGACGGATGAGCAGTTCTTC. The chain uses TRBV7-9 and TRBJ2-1, with D tentatively TRBD2 (6 bases). The V end lost 1 base, the J end lost 8 bases, and 15 bases lay between the germline ends. Germline V lookup: CDR1 SEHNR, CDR2 FQNEAQ (reference sequence). The CDR3 is 15 amino acids.

J is TRBJ2-1 and V is TRBV5-1, with 7 bases matching TRBD2. The CDR3 runs 14 residues. The V gene's germline CDR1 is SGHRS and CDR2 YFSETQ. Losses at the gene ends were 4 bases for V and 12 bases for J; bases not matched to a gene: 13. The CDR3 sequence: CASSDRVQPGGQFF. CDR3 DNA: TGCGCCAGCAGCGACCGGGTCCAGCCGGGGGGGCAGTTCTTC.

This chain joins TRBV11-2 and TRBJ1-2; TRBD1 is a possible D gene (5 bases). The CDR3 contains 12 residues. Germline CDR1 is SGHAT and CDR2 is FQNNGV. V was shortened by 6 bases and J by 6 bases, with 11 bases between the two germline ends. The chain's CDR3 is CASRGGGDGYTF. CDR3 nucleotide sequence: TGTGCCAGCAGGGGGGGGGGAGATGGCTACACCTTC.

This clonotype is a singleton in its sample. The junction shows a germline mismatch at one end, possibly a read error. This rearrangement joins TRBV7-6 to TRBJ2-5, with 12 bases aligning to TRBD1. TRBJ2-7 explains the end of the DNA better; the J call may be wrong. Germline CDR1 is SGHVS and CDR2 is FNYEAQ. The CDR3 extends over 15 amino acids. Here the CDR3 DNA reads TGTGCCAGCAGCTACGGGACAGGGGGCTCCGACGAGCAGTACTTC. It translates to CASSYGTGGSDEQYF.

This chain uses TRBV5-1 with TRBJ2-2, with 7 positions matching TRBD2. The CDR3 contains 16 residues. Germline CDR1 is SGHRS and CDR2 is YFSETQ. V lost 4 bases, J lost 0 bases, and 6 bases stayed unmatched. The CDR3 nucleotides are TGCGCCAGCAGCGCGCCCAGCGGGGCGAACACCGGGGAGCTGTTTTTT. Its protein product is CASSAPSGANTGELFF. The complete variable domain, with remaining parts taken from reference TRBV5-1 and TRBJ2-2, reads KAGVTQTPRYLIKTRGQQVTLSCSPISGHRSVSWYQQTPGQGLQFLFEYFSETQRNKGNFPGRFSGRQFSNSRSEMNVSTLELGDSALYLCASSAPSGANTGELFFGEGSRLTVL.